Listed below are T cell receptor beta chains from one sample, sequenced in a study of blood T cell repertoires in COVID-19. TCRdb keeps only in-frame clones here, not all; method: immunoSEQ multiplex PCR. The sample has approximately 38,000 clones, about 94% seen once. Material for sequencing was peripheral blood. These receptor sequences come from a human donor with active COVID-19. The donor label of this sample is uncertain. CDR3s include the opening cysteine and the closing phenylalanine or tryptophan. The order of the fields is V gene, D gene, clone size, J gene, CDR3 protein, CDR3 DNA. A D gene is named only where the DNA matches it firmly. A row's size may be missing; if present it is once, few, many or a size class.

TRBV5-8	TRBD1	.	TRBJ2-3	CASSGTATMLATDTQYF	TGTGCCAGCAGCGGGACAGCGACCATGCTTGCCACAGATACGCAGTATTTT
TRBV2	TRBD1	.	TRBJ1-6	CASSGTGGNSPLHF	TGTGCCAGCAGTGGGACAGGGGGGAATTCACCCCTCCACTTT
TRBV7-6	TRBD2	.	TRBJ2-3	CASSSVTSDLYTQYF	TGTGCCAGCAGCTCCGTTACTAGCGACCTCTATACGCAGTATTTT
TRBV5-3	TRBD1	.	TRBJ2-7	CARSLGDSSYEQYF	TGTGCCAGAAGCCTTGGGGACAGCTCCTACGAGCAGTACTTC
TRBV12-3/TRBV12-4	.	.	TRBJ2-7	CASSIRQEQYF	TGTGCCAGCAGTATCAGACAGGAGCAGTACTTC
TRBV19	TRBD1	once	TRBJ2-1	CASSIFKQGYNEQFF	TGTGCCAGTAGTATTTTTAAACAGGGGTACAATGAGCAGTTCTTC
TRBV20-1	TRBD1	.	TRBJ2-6	CSASASGGAGANVLTF	TGCAGTGCTAGTGCATCAGGGGGCGCGGGGGCCAACGTCCTGACTTTC
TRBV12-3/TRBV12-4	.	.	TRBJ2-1	CASSSGEYNEQFF	TGTGCCAGCAGTTCAGGGGAATACAATGAGCAGTTCTTC
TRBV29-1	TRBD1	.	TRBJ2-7	CSVSGTGQYEQYF	TGCAGCGTCTCCGGGACAGGGCAATACGAGCAGTACTTC
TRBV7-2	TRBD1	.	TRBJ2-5	CASSSGTGKGETQYF	TGTGCCAGCAGCTCCGGGACAGGGAAGGGAGAGACCCAGTACTTC
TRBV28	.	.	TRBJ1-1	CASSPAGMNTEAFF	TGTGCCAGCAGTCCCGCGGGGATGAACACTGAAGCTTTCTTT
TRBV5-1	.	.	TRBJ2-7	CASSTRDTSYEQYF	TGCGCCAGCAGCACCCGGGACACCTCCTACGAGCAGTACTTC
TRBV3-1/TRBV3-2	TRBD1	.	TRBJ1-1	CASSRGTGRSNTEAFF	TGTGCCAGCAGCCGAGGGACAGGGCGTTCGAACACTGAAGCTTTCTTT
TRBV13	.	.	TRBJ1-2	CASSLRGVLGYTF	TGTGCCAGCAGCCTCAGGGGCGTGTTAGGCTACACCTTC
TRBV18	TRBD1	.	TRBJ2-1	CASSREPGTGSNEQFF	TGTGCCAGCTCGCGAGAGCCGGGGACAGGGAGCAATGAGCAGTTCTTC
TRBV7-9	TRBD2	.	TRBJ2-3	CASSLLAGADTQYF	TGTGCCAGCAGCTTACTAGCGGGGGCAGATACGCAGTATTTT
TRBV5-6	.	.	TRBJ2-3	CASSATGQRTDTQYF	TGTGCCAGCAGCGCGACGGGACAACGCACAGATACGCAGTATTTT
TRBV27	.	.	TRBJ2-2	CASSPDTGELFF	TGTGCCAGCAGTCCAGACACCGGGGAGCTGTTTTTT
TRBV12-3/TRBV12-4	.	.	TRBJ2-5	CASRGSKETQYF	TGTGCCAGCAGGGGCTCGAAAGAGACCCAGTACTTC
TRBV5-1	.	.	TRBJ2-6	CASSPSSGANVLTF	TGCGCCAGCAGCCCCAGCTCTGGGGCCAACGTCCTGACTTTC
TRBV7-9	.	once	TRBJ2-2	CASSPGTGELFF	TGTGCCAGCAGCCCAGGGACCGGGGAGCTGTTTTTT
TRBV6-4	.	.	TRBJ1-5	CASSDIGGVQPQHF	TGTGCCAGCAGTGACATAGGAGGGGTTCAGCCCCAGCATTTT
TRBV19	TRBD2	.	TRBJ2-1	CASSIVGGDNEQFF	TGTGCCAGTAGTATAGTTGGGGGGGACAATGAGCAGTTCTTC
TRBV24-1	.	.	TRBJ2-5	CATSDLSVEETQYF	TGTGCCACCAGTGATTTGAGTGTCGAGGAGACCCAGTACTTC
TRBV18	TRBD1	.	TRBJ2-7	CASSPGTATGEQYF	TGTGCCAGCTCACCAGGGACAGCTACTGGCGAGCAGTACTTC
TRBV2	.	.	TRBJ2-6	CASSRQPSGANVLTF	TGTGCCAGCAGTAGACAACCTTCTGGGGCCAACGTCCTGACTTTC
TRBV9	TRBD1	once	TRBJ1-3	CASSLRTGKGIDGNTIYF	TGTGCCAGCAGCCTCCGGACAGGAAAAGGGATTGATGGAAACACCATATATTTT
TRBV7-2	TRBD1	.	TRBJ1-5	CASSLGLGGQYSNQPQHF	TGTGCCAGCAGCTTAGGATTAGGGGGACAGTATAGCAATCAGCCCCAGCATTTT
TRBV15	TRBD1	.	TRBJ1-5	CATRGIGQDNQPQHF	TGTGCCACCAGGGGGATTGGACAGGACAATCAGCCCCAGCATTTT
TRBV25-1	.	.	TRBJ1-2	CASSDSPRGYTF	TGTGCCAGCAGTGATTCCCCGAGGGGCTACACCTTC
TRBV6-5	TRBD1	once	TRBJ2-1	CASIPGAGGGEQFF	TGTGCCAGCATCCCGGGGGCAGGGGGCGGGGAGCAGTTCTTC
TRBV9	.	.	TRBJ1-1	CASSGGLQMNTEAFF	TGTGCCAGCAGCGGAGGGCTTCAGATGAACACTGAAGCTTTCTTT
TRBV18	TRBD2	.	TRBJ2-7	CASSGPGLADYEQYF	TGTGCCAGCTCAGGACCGGGACTAGCGGACTACGAGCAGTACTTC
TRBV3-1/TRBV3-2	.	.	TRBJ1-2	CASSHPRGRGYTF	TGTGCCAGCAGCCACCCCAGGGGTAGAGGCTACACCTTC
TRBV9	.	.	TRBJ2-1	CASSPQGYNEQFF	TGTGCCAGCAGCCCGCAGGGGTACAATGAGCAGTTCTTC
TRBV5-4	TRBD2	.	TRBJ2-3	CASSLNGGRATDTQYF	TGTGCCAGCAGCTTGAACGGCGGGAGGGCCACAGATACGCAGTATTTT
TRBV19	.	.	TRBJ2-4	CASSAQGLVVGQYF	TGTGCCAGTAGTGCCCAGGGGCTGGTGGTGGGTCAGTACTTC
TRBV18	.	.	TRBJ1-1	CASSPSQRAGDTEAFF	TGTGCCAGCTCACCTTCCCAGCGGGCTGGGGACACTGAAGCTTTCTTT
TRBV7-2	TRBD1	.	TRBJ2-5	CASSPDGTDQETQYF	TGTGCCAGCAGCCCTGACGGGACAGACCAAGAGACCCAGTACTTC
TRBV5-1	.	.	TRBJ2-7	CASSLGQYEQYF	TGCGCCAGCAGCTTAGGACAGTACGAGCAGTACTTC
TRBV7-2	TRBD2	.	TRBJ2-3	CASSPRGRTSAADTQYF	TGTGCCAGCAGCCCGAGGGGGAGGACTAGCGCGGCAGATACGCAGTATTTT
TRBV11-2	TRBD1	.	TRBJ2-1	CASSGTGSYNEQFF	TGTGCCAGCAGCGGGACAGGGTCATACAATGAGCAGTTCTTC
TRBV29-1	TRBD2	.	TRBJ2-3	CSVEGGGSTDTQYF	TGCAGCGTTGAAGGGGGGGGTAGCACAGATACGCAGTATTTT
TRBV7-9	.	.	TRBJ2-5	CASSVTSKRYQETQYF	TGTGCCAGCAGCGTCACCAGTAAAAGATACCAAGAGACCCAGTACTTC
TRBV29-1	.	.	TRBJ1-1	CSVVSNRANTEAFF	TGCAGCGTTGTTTCCAACAGGGCGAACACTGAAGCTTTCTTT
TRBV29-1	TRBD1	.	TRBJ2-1	CSADRGLGNEQFF	TGCAGCGCGGACAGGGGGCTCGGCAATGAGCAGTTCTTC
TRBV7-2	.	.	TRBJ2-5	CASSFRETQYF	TGTGCCAGCAGCTTCAGGGAGACCCAGTACTTC
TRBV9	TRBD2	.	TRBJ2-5	CASSVDPSGSWGNWETQYF	TGTGCCAGCAGCGTAGATCCTAGCGGGAGTTGGGGTAATTGGGAGACCCAGTACTTC
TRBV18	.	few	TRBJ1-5	CASSPQYNQPQHF	TGTGCCAGCTCCCCCCAGTACAATCAGCCCCAGCATTTT